One sample yielded the 30 T cell receptor beta chains listed below, sequenced in a study of T cell changes during pregnancy in multiple sclerosis. Measured with immunoSEQ multiplex PCR; TCRdb has only the in-frame clones, and not every one. The table lists 75,000 to 85,000 clones, just over 90% of them singletons, with more than 2.5% in the top ten. This specimen consisted of peripheral blood, obtained in the second trimester of pregnancy. These receptors all come from a female donor with multiple sclerosis, enrolled in a pregnancy study.

The chain links TRBV29-1 to TRBJ2-2; a weak D match, TRBD1 (5 bases). CDR1 and CDR2 (germline): SQVTM, ANQGSEA. With 5 bases removed from V and 3 bases from J, the gap between germline ends came to 10 bases. This CDR3 has 13 residues. The CDR3 region has the DNA TGCAGCGTTAAGACAGCTTACACCGGGGAGCTGTTTTTT. This gives the protein CSVKTAYTGELFF.

The genes are TRBV29-1 and TRBJ2-3; 8 bases agree with TRBD2. V gave up 6 bases and J gave up 4 bases; unmatched junction bases: 9. Germline V gene sequence: CDR1 SQVTM, CDR2 ANQGSEA. The CDR3 runs to 14 residues. In nucleotides, the CDR3 is TGCAGCGTACGCGGGGGGCGTGGGTCAGATACGCAGTATTTT. This encodes CSVRGGRGSDTQYF.

The chain links TRBV5-8 to TRBJ1-2, with no clear D. The V end was cut by 2 bases, the J end by 4 bases, with 9 bases between. The CDR3 sequence is 13 residues long. CDR1 and CDR2 (germline): SGHTS, YDEGEE. The CDR3 is CASSFNGFYGYTF. DNA of the CDR3: TGTGCCAGCAGCTTCAACGGGTTCTATGGCTACACCTTC.

The chain couples TRBV7-9 to TRBJ2-7, with D perhaps TRBD1 (6 bases). V dropped 5 bases and J dropped 4 bases, with 12 bases sitting between them. The CDR3 has 13 amino acids. Germline assignment: CDR1 SEHNR and CDR2 FQNEAQ (reference sequence). CDR3 region: CASSPRDKYEQYF. Here the CDR3 DNA reads TGTGCCAGCAGCCCCCGGGACAAGTACGAGCAGTACTTC.

The CDR3 sequence: CASSQELTTGGTYGYTF. CDR3 DNA: TGTGCCAGCAGCCAAGAACTCACGACAGGGGGAACCTATGGCTACACCTTC. This chain joins TRBV7-3 and TRBJ1-2, with 9 bases identical to TRBD1. Germline CDR1 SGHTA, CDR2 FQGTGA. The CDR3 is made up of 17 amino acids. The ends lost 5 bases at V and 4 bases at J; junction bases unmatched: 14.

The chain couples TRBV15 to TRBJ2-7; D uncertain. Germline V lookup: CDR1 LNHNV, CDR2 YYDKDF (reference sequence). This CDR3 is built from 14 residues. Trimming left V 0 bases short and J 1 base short, with 7 bases between. The DNA of the CDR3 is TGTGCCACCAGCAGAGATCGTGCGTCCTACGAGCAGTACTTC. Translation: CATSRDRASYEQYF.

In DNA form, the CDR3 reads TGTGCCAGCAGACCTGGCGGGGTAGGCGTTTCACCCCTCCACTTT. It is translated as CASRPGGVGVSPLHF. J is TRBJ1-6 and V is TRBV6-5; no clear D gene. The V gene's germline CDR1 is MNHEY and CDR2 SVGAGI. V shed 6 bases and J shed 9 bases, with 18 bases lying between them. The CDR3 spans 15 residues.

The chain uses TRBV5-6 and TRBJ2-7, with 10 positions matching TRBD2. CDR1 is SGHDT and CDR2 is YYEEEE in the germline V gene. The V segment lost 7 bases and the J segment 5 bases; nucleotides outside the gene matches: 15. This CDR3 comprises 16 residues. The CDR3 DNA reads as TGTGCCAGCCGCCCCCGGCCGTCTAGCGGGAGTGACGAGCAGTACTTC. Its protein product is CASRPRPSSGSDEQYF.

The chain links TRBV2 to TRBJ2-7; TRBD1 matches 8 bases. Unmatched junction bases numbered 4, after V lost 8 bases and J lost 1 base. Germline V gene sequence: CDR1 SNHLY, CDR2 FYNNEI. The CDR3 runs to 13 residues. The CDR3 coding sequence is TGTGCCAGCCGACAGGGGAAATCCTACGAGCAGTACTTC. Its protein product is CASRQGKSYEQYF. Full variable domain (missing parts from reference TRBV2 and TRBJ2-7): EPEVTQTPSHQVTQMGQEVILRCVPISNHLYFYWYRQILGQKVEFLVSFYNNEISEKSEIFDDQFSVERPDGSNFTLKIRSTKLEDSAMYFCASRQGKSYEQYFGPGTRLTVT.

The chain couples TRBV27 to TRBJ2-2; TRBD1 might be the D (6 bases). The CDR3 is 14 amino acids. V lost 4 bases and J lost 8, with 14 bases in between. Germline lookup yields CDR1 MNHEY and CDR2 SMNVEV (reference sequence). The CDR3: CASSSTGLGGELFF. DNA of the CDR3: TGTGCCAGCAGTTCGACAGGTCTGGGGGGGGAGCTGTTTTTT.

This chain joins TRBV4-2 and TRBJ2-7, with D perhaps TRBD1 (6 bases). The V and J ends lost 0 bases and 5 bases respectively, with 14 bases between them. Looked up from germline, CDR1 is LGHNA and CDR2 is YNFKEQ. The CDR3 consists of 15 residues. CDR3 bases: TGTGCCAGCAGCCAAGATCAGAGGACAGATGACGAGCAGTACTTC. Amino acid sequence: CASSQDQRTDDEQYF.

This clone was detected once. The chain recombines TRBV30 with TRBJ1-5; D uncertain. Trimming removed 1 base from V and 4 bases from J, with 2 bases in between. Germline lookup yields CDR1 GTSNPN and CDR2 SVGIG (reference sequence). The CDR3 has 11 amino acids. CDR3 sequence reads: CAWSANQPQHF. The CDR3, as DNA: TGTGCCTGGAGTGCTAATCAGCCCCAGCATTTT.

The count of this clone is one. The chain has TRBV28 and TRBJ1-5; D not certain. Germline V lookup: CDR1 MDHEN, CDR2 SYDVKM. This CDR3 comprises 14 residues. V was cut by 3 bases and J by 4 bases, with 10 bases left in between. In DNA, the CDR3 is TGTGCCAGCAGTTTCGGGTTACTGAATCAGCCCCAGCATTTT. The encoded protein is CASSFGLLNQPQHF.

The J gene is TRBJ1-1, the V gene TRBV7-8; 7 bases map to TRBD1. Germline CDR1 SGHVS, CDR2 FQNEAQ. V lost 5 bases and J lost 6; bases outside the gene matches: 9. The CDR3 has 14 amino acids. The CDR3 sequence is CASSTYRGSPEAFF. As DNA, the CDR3 is TGTGCCAGCAGCACATACAGGGGTAGTCCTGAAGCTTTCTTT.

This chain uses TRBV11-2 with TRBJ2-4; 13 bases align to TRBD2. Germline CDR1 SGHAT, CDR2 FQNNGV. V shed 5 bases and J 0 bases; nucleotides not matched to a gene: 10. The CDR3 totals 19 residues. The CDR3: CASSITSGGARRAKNIQYF. CDR3 in DNA: TGTGCCAGCAGCATTACTAGCGGGGGGGCCCGAAGAGCCAAAAACATTCAGTACTTC.

This clone was seen only a few times. The V gene is TRBV10-1, the J gene TRBJ2-2, with TRBD2 matching over 8 bases. After removal of 4 bases from V and 6 bases from J, the junction contained 7 bases not matched to a gene. Germline V gives CDR1 WNHNN, CDR2 SYGVQD (reference sequence). This CDR3 is 15 amino acids long. As DNA, the CDR3 is TGCGCCAGCAGTGCCAAGCGGGGGAGGGCCGGGGAGCTGTTTTTT. It yields the protein CASSAKRGRAGELFF.

This chain joins TRBV9 and TRBJ2-1, with D perhaps matching TRBD2 (6 bases). This CDR3 has 15 residues. V shed 4 bases and J shed 0 bases, with 11 bases lying between them. Germline lookup yields CDR1 SGDLS and CDR2 YYNGEE. The CDR3, as DNA: TGTGCCAGCAGCTATAGCGGAAGCTCCTACAATGAGCAGTTCTTC. This gives the protein CASSYSGSSYNEQFF.

V is TRBV9 and J is TRBJ2-7; 8 nucleotides match TRBD2. CDR1 is SGDLS and CDR2 is YYNGEE in the germline V gene. The CDR3 runs 13 residues. V lost 3 bases to trimming and J lost 5 bases; unmatched junction nucleotides: 4. The CDR3 loop reads CASSGSGGDEQYF. In DNA form, the CDR3 reads TGTGCCAGCAGCGGTTCGGGGGGGGACGAGCAGTACTTC. Filled out from reference TRBV9 and TRBJ2-7, the complete variable domain reads DSGVTQTPKHLITATGQRVTLRCSPRSGDLSVYWYQQSLDQGLQFLIQYYNGEERAKGNILERFSAQQFPDLHSELNLSSLELGDSALYFCASSGSGGDEQYFGPGTRLTVT.

The J gene is TRBJ2-2, the V gene TRBV6-5; the D gene is possibly TRBD2 (6 bases). The CDR3 spans 15 residues. The V end was cut by 8 bases, the J end by 4 bases, with 17 bases between. Per germline, CDR1 MNHEY and CDR2 SVGAGI. CDR3 coding DNA: TGTGCCAGCCGAAAGGGGCAGGGAGGCACCGGGGAGCTGTTTTTT. Translated: CASRKGQGGTGELFF.

This CDR3 reads CASSRSGAPGDGLNTIYF. The CDR3 nucleotides are TGTGCCAGCAGCCGGTCGGGAGCACCGGGGGATGGATTAAACACCATATATTTT. V and J are TRBV5-5 and TRBJ1-3, with D perhaps TRBD1 (5 bases). Germline-derived CDR1 and CDR2 are SGHKS and YYEKEE (reference sequence). This CDR3 spans 18 amino acids. V was pared by 4 bases and J by 6 bases, with 26 bases between.

This clone was observed a few times. The gene calls are TRBV5-4 and TRBJ1-5; 9 nucleotides agree with TRBD1. CDR3 length: 14 residues. Germline CDR1 reads SGHNT; CDR2 reads YYREEE (reference sequence). V lost 2 bases to trimming and J lost 7 bases; unmatched junction nucleotides: 4. The CDR3 DNA sequence: TGTGCCAGCAGCTTACAGGGGGCCGGGCAGCCCCAGCATTTT. Its protein is CASSLQGAGQPQHF.

The chain is built from TRBV29-1 and TRBJ2-7, with TRBD2 matching 9 bases. J gave up 6 bases and V 3 bases, and 6 bases lay outside the gene matches. The germline gives CDR1 SQVTM, CDR2 ANQGSEA. The CDR3 has 13 amino acids. CDR3 sequence: CSVERGGRGEQYF. As DNA, the CDR3 is TGCAGCGTTGAGCGGGGGGGCCGTGGCGAGCAGTACTTC.

A remark on this clone: One end of the junction is discordant with germline, which a read error may explain. The V and J genes are TRBV2 and TRBJ1-1; D possibly corresponds to TRBD1 (6 bases). The germline CDR1 and CDR2 sequences are SNHLY and FYNNEI. This CDR3 contains 11 residues. The CDR3 region has the DNA TGTGCCAGCAGCCGACAGGATGACCCTACTTTT. It is translated as CASSRQDDPTF.

The chain employs TRBV5-6 and TRBJ2-5, with a possible D match to TRBD2 (6 bases). The V and J ends lost 0 bases and 1 base respectively, with 7 bases between them. The CDR3 sequence is 14 residues long. Germline assignment: CDR1 SGHDT and CDR2 YYEEEE. The CDR3, as DNA: TGTGCCAGCAGCTTGGTCGGGGGCCAAGAGACCCAGTACTTC. Protein sequence: CASSLVGGQETQYF.

The chain couples TRBV10-3 to TRBJ2-1; TRBD1 matches 9 bases. The V gene's germline CDR1 is ENHRY and CDR2 SYGVKD. The CDR3 consists of 16 residues. V was pared by 2 bases and J by 6 bases, with 8 bases of the junction left unmatched. This CDR3 reads CAISELTGTGSNEQFF. For the CDR3, the DNA is TGTGCCATCAGTGAGCTTACAGGGACAGGGAGCAATGAGCAGTTCTTC.

V usage is TRBV6-5 and J usage is TRBJ2-1, with 9 bases matching TRBD2. Germline CDR1 MNHEY, CDR2 SVGAGI. J lost 12 bases, V lost 6 bases, and 9 bases had no gene match. CDR3 length equals 13 residues. The CDR3, as DNA: TGTGCCAGCAGGCTAGGGCTAGCGGGAACGCAGTTCTTC. Translated, it gives CASRLGLAGTQFF.

This chain joins TRBV7-4 and TRBJ1-3; tentative D call: TRBD1 (5 bases). This CDR3 comprises 18 residues. Germline values: CDR1 SGHVT, CDR2 SQSDAQ. Trimming shortened V by 4 bases and J by 0 bases, and 19 bases separated the two germline ends. In DNA form, the CDR3 reads TGTGCCAGCAGCTACCTCGGGTGCAGGGAAATCTCTGGAAACACCATATATTTT. Translation gives CASSYLGCREISGNTIYF.

This clone was detected only once. The chain uses TRBV25-1 and TRBJ2-1; weak D call: TRBD1 (5 bases). Germline CDR1 and CDR2: MGHDK and SYGVNS. This CDR3 region has 12 residues. V shed 6 bases and J shed 7 bases, with 10 bases lying between them. The CDR3 DNA sequence: TGTGCCAGCAGAGGGGCTTGGAATGAGCAGTTCTTC. This translates into CASRGAWNEQFF.

The V call is TRBV6-1, the J call TRBJ1-2, with 7 bases that match TRBD1. Germline lookup yields CDR1 MNHNS and CDR2 SASEGT. The V gene end was trimmed by 3 bases and the J gene end by 4 bases; junction bases not matched to a gene: 2. The CDR3 is 13 amino acids. The CDR3 DNA reads TGTGCCAGCAGTGACGGGACAGTCTATGGCTACACCTTC. Translating gives CASSDGTVYGYTF.

This clone showed up just once. V usage is TRBV4-2 and J usage is TRBJ2-5; D is possibly TRBD2 (7 bases). CDR3 size: 17 residues. Between the trimmed V and J ends, which lost 3 bases and 5 bases, there was a span of 22 bases. CDR1 and CDR2 (germline): LGHNA, YNFKEQ. Written as DNA, the CDR3 is TGTGCCAGCAGCCAGTCTTTCGGGGGGCAGGCGGGGGAGACCCAGTACTTC. Translating it yields CASSQSFGGQAGETQYF.